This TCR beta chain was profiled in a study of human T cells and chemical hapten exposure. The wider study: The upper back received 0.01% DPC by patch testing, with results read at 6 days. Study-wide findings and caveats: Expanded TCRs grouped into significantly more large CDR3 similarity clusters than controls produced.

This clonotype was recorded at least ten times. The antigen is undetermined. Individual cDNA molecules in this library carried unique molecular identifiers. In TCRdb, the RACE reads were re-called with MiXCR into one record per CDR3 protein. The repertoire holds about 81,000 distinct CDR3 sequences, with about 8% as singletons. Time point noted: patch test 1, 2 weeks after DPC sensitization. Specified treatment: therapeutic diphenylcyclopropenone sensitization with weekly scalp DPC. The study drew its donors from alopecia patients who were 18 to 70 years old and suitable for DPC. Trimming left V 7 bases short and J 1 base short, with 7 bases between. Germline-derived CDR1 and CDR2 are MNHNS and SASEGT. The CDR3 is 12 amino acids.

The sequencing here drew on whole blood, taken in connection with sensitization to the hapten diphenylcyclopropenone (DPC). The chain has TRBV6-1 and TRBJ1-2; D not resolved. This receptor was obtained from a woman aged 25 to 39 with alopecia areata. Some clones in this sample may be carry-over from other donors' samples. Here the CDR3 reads CASTEINYGYTF. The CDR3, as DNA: TGTGCCAGCACGGAGATTAACTATGGCTACACCTTC.